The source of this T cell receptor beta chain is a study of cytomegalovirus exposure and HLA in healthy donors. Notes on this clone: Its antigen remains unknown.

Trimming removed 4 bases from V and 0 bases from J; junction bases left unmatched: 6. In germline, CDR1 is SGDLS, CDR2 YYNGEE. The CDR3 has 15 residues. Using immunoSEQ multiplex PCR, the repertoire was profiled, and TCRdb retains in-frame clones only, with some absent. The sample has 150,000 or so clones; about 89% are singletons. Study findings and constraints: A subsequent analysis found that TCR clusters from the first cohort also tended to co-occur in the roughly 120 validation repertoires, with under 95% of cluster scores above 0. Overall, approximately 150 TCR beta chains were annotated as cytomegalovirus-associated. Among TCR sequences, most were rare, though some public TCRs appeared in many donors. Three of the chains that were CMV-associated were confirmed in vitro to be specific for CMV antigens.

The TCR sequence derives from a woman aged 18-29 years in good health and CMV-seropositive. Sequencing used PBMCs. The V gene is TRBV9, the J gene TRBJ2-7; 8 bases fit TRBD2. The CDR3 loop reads CASSLGLASSYEQYF. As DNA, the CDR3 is TGTGCCAGCAGCCTTGGACTAGCAAGCTCCTACGAGCAGTACTTC. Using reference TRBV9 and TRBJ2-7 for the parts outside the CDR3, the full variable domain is DSGVTQTPKHLITATGQRVTLRCSPRSGDLSVYWYQQSLDQGLQFLIQYYNGEERAKGNILERFSAQQFPDLHSELNLSSLELGDSALYFCASSLGLASSYEQYFGPGTRLTVT.